These T cell receptor beta chains were read from a single sample in a study of T cell responses to AZD1222 COVID-19 vaccine. Clones were sequenced by immunoSEQ multiplex PCR, and TCRdb holds only the in-frame ones, with some missing. The sample lists 200,000 to 250,000 clones, approximately 94% seen once, with around 1.8% in the top ten. This material consisted of peripheral blood, taken 28 days after the second dose of the MenACWY control vaccine. These receptors all come from an adult who received the MenACWY meningococcal vaccine as a control. Both conserved end residues are part of each CDR3. The D gene is left open where the match is weak. Size is stated for part of the rows, as once, few or many counts, or as a class when the clone is expanded.

CASSPSGSHEQFF	TGTGCCAGCAGCCCCTCGGGGAGCCATGAGCAGTTCTTC	once	13	TRBJ2-1	.	TRBV7-9
CASSPRDRGYQPQHF	TGTGCCAGTAGTCCCCGAGACAGGGGATATCAGCCCCAGCATTTT	.	15	TRBJ1-5	TRBD1	TRBV19
CASTPHFGYGANVLTF	TGTGCCAGCACCCCCCACTTTGGTTATGGGGCCAACGTCCTGACTTTC	.	16	TRBJ2-6	.	TRBV6-2/TRBV6-3
CASSHGPEAGSMNTEAFF	TGCGCCAGCAGCCACGGGCCGGAAGCGGGAAGCATGAACACTGAAGCTTTCTTT	.	18	TRBJ1-1	.	TRBV4-1
CATGTSYEQYF	TGTGCCACCGGAACCTCCTACGAGCAGTACTTC	.	11	TRBJ2-7	.	TRBV24-1
CATSDPGEGYEQYF	TGTGCCACCAGTGATCCGGGAGAGGGCTACGAGCAGTACTTC	.	14	TRBJ2-7	.	TRBV24-1
CATSAVGTDSGELFF	TGTGCCACCAGTGCCGTAGGGACAGATTCCGGGGAGCTGTTTTTT	.	15	TRBJ2-2	TRBD1	TRBV24-1
CASSLPGAAREQYF	TGTGCCAGCAGTTTGCCGGGCGCCGCGCGAGAGCAGTACTTC	.	14	TRBJ2-7	.	TRBV28
CASSQMGKRGANVLTF	TGTGCCAGCAGCCAAATGGGGAAGAGGGGGGCCAACGTCCTGACTTTC	.	16	TRBJ2-6	.	TRBV3-1/TRBV3-2
CASSDPRGPSGNTIYF	TGTGCCAGCAGCGATCCCAGGGGGCCCTCTGGAAACACCATATATTTT	.	16	TRBJ1-3	TRBD1	TRBV7-6
CASSQEVRTYGYTF	TGTGCCAGCAGCCAAGAGGTCCGGACCTATGGCTACACCTTC	once	14	TRBJ1-2	.	TRBV3-1/TRBV3-2
CASSYGGTSYEQYF	TGTGCCAGCAGTTACGGTGGGACCTCCTACGAGCAGTACTTC	.	14	TRBJ2-7	.	TRBV6-5
CASSSATGLKQYF	TGTGCCAGCAGTTCGGCGACAGGGCTCAAGCAGTACTTC	once	13	TRBJ2-7	TRBD1	TRBV27
CASTVWGHNYGYTF	TGTGCCAGTACTGTATGGGGACATAACTATGGCTACACCTTC	.	14	TRBJ1-2	.	TRBV19
CASSHTSGAYEQYF	TGCGCCAGCAGCCATACTAGCGGGGCCTACGAGCAGTACTTC	.	14	TRBJ2-7	TRBD2	TRBV5-1
CASSLSPGGGYTF	TGTGCCAGCAGTTTATCTCCAGGAGGTGGATACACCTTC	.	13	TRBJ1-2	.	TRBV27
CASSQDLQGAKLYEQYF	TGCGCCAGCAGCCAAGATCTCCAGGGGGCTAAGCTTTACGAGCAGTACTTC	.	17	TRBJ2-7	TRBD1	TRBV4-1
CASGDGSNQPQHF	TGTGCTAGTGGGGACGGGAGCAATCAGCCCCAGCATTTT	.	13	TRBJ1-5	.	TRBV12-5
CASSPSSGTDGYTF	TGTGCCAGCTCACCCTCGTCAGGGACGGATGGCTACACCTTC	.	14	TRBJ1-2	.	TRBV18
CASSPGLAGTGELFF	TGTGCCAGCAGCCCCGGGCTAGCGGGCACCGGGGAGCTGTTTTTT	once	15	TRBJ2-2	TRBD2	TRBV9
CASSAGGPDTEAFF	TGTGCCAGCAGTGCCGGGGGGCCCGACACTGAAGCTTTCTTT	few	14	TRBJ1-1	.	TRBV28
CASSLRSNQPQHF	TGTGCCAGCAGCTTACGGAGCAATCAGCCCCAGCATTTT	.	13	TRBJ1-5	.	TRBV7-6
CASSYVSGRGDTQYF	TGTGCCAGCAGCTACGTCAGCGGGCGAGGAGATACGCAGTATTTT	.	15	TRBJ2-3	.	TRBV14
CASSKTEYNEQFF	TGTGCCAGCAGCAAGACGGAATACAATGAGCAGTTCTTC	few	13	TRBJ2-1	.	TRBV3-1/TRBV3-2
CSARLVTEAFF	TGCAGTGCTAGACTGGTAACTGAAGCTTTCTTT	.	11	TRBJ1-1	.	TRBV20-1
CASSLEGSRSYGYTF	TGTGCCAGCAGCTTAGAGGGCAGTAGGAGCTATGGCTACACCTTC	.	15	TRBJ1-2	.	TRBV7-9
CASSPTGPGLGNEQYF	TGTGCCAGCTCACCAACCGGGCCAGGGCTCGGGAACGAGCAGTACTTC	.	16	TRBJ2-7	.	TRBV18